This TCR beta chain was sequenced for a study of PD-1 blockade in classical Hodgkin lymphoma. Each patient relapsed following autologous stem cell transplantation, and prior brentuximab vedotin exposure differed. Study-wide findings and caveats: Although disease activity or prior therapy may be involved, causes of the repertoire differences remain undefined.

On this clone: Its antigen is as yet unknown.

Assay: immunoSEQ multiplex PCR; the TCRdb copy retains only in-frame clones and omits some. The top ten clones hold roughly 9.1% of a sample with over 60,000 clones, 60% to 80% of them seen once. The CDR3 covers 15 residues. Germline V gene sequence: CDR1 SGHNT, CDR2 YYREEE (reference sequence). The V end was cut by 2 bases, the J end by 5 bases, with 17 bases between. The sample was peripheral blood mononuclear cells (PBMCs), taken before the second cycle of nivolumab. The clonotype comes from a human donor with classical Hodgkin lymphoma. The chain links TRBV5-4 to TRBJ2-7; D possibly matches TRBD1 or TRBD2 (5 bases each). CDR3 in amino acids: CASSFPRDLRNEQYF. The CDR3 coding sequence is TGTGCCAGCAGCTTCCCCCGGGACCTTCGAAACGAGCAGTACTTC. The full variable domain, with the rest looked up from reference TRBV5-4 and TRBJ2-7, is ETGVTQSPTHLIKTRGQQVTLRCSSQSGHNTVSWYQQALGQGPQFIFQYYREEENGRGNFPPRFSGLQFPNYSSELNVNALELDDSALYLCASSFPRDLRNEQYFGPGTRLTVT.